The following is a T cell receptor beta chain sequence with its context. What it recognizes is unknown. The PCR ran on 60 Vbeta and 13 Jbeta primers. The repertoire was sequenced with immunoSEQ multiplex PCR; TCRdb's copy has only in-frame clones and lacks some. Its table lists roughly 120,000 clones. V lost 6 bases and J 1 base, leaving 18 bases between the germline ends. The CDR3 extends over 16 amino acids. From germline, CDR1 is LNHDA and CDR2 SQIVND (reference sequence). Samples came from healthy bone marrow donors. The entry originates in a study of cytomegalovirus exposure and HLA in healthy donors. Broader study findings: Reportedly, HLA-A and HLA-B alleles of most subjects were accurately predicted from TCR beta. Data from an earlier analysis indicated that most TCR beta V segments were productive either about 90% or about 30% of the time.

The receptor was derived from a man aged 40-50 years in good health and CMV-seronegative. The genes are TRBV19 and TRBJ1-1; tentatively, D is TRBD1 (5 bases). The sequenced sample was PBMCs. The CDR3 nucleotides are TGTGCCAGTAGCCAATCTGAGACTCAGGGGAACACTGAAGCTTTCTTT. Amino acids: CASSQSETQGNTEAFF.